This T cell receptor beta chain comes out of a study of beta chain features in type 1 diabetes. Whole-study findings and limits: The question of HLA type influencing TCRB rearrangement was one that remained unresolved here.

Comments on this clone: What it binds is unknown.

Germline assignment: CDR1 SGHNT and CDR2 YYREEE (reference sequence). The CDR3 extends over 16 amino acids. Trimming took off 0 bases at V and 3 bases at J, with 13 bases between the two ends. There was one heparinised blood draw per donor, averaging around 0.11 L. The entirety of the isolated RNA underwent reverse transcription, so expressed TCRB transcripts were sequenced. The data were produced by immunoSEQ multiplex PCR, yet TCRdb's version contains in-frame clones alone and is incomplete. The sample has under 200,000 clones; roughly 8.1% are singletons. The sequence derives from a man aged 18 to 29 in good health. The material sequenced was central memory CD4+ T cells from blood. This chain connects TRBV5-4 to TRBJ1-5; a weak D match, TRBD1 (6 bases). CDR3 sequence (DNA): TGTGCCAGCAGCTTGGCCAGTACAGGGTACAATCAGCCCCAGCATTTT. Its protein product is CASSLASTGYNQPQHF.